This T cell receptor (beta chain) was observed in a study of cytomegalovirus exposure and HLA in healthy donors. This CDR3 has 15 residues. CDR1 LGHNA and CDR2 YSLEER come from the germline V gene. Trimming removed 0 bases at V and 0 bases at J, with 9 bases between. Profiling relied on immunoSEQ multiplex PCR, and the TCRdb table lists in-frame clones only, not all of them. The table shows fewer than 250,000 clones, with approximately 80% occurring only once. The chain recombines TRBV4-3 with TRBJ2-7; D is uncertain. This clonotype originated in a woman aged 25 to 39 in good health and CMV-seropositive. Sample: PBMCs. Here the CDR3 DNA reads TGCGCCAGCAGCCAAGATGGCGCTTCCTCCTACGAGCAGTACTTC. Translating gives CASSQDGASSYEQYF.